This entry lists 2 T cell receptor beta chains sequenced from one sample in a study of blood T cell repertoires in COVID-19. Clones were sequenced by immunoSEQ multiplex PCR, and TCRdb holds only the in-frame ones, with some missing. The sample lists 150,000 to 200,000 clones; around 83% were seen once. Sequences were obtained from peripheral blood. These receptors all stem from a man in his forties or fifties with active or convalescent COVID-19.

The chain uses TRBV5-1 and TRBJ2-7; 8 bases match TRBD2. The CDR3 totals 19 residues. V was pared by 3 bases and J by 2 bases, with 19 bases of the junction left unmatched. Germline-derived CDR1 and CDR2 are SGHRS and YFSETQ. The CDR3 DNA sequence: TGCGCCAGCAGCTCCTCACCGGGGGGCGGGAGGACAAACGCCTACGAGCAGTACTTC. Translating gives CASSSSPGGGRTNAYEQYF.

J is TRBJ1-1 and V is TRBV20-1, with a weak D call TRBD1 (5 bases). V lost 6 bases and J lost 6, with 8 bases in between. The CDR3 is 10 amino acids. The germline gives CDR1 DFQATT, CDR2 SNEGSKA (reference sequence). The CDR3 is CSAQGAEAFF. CDR3 bases: TGCAGTGCCCAAGGGGCTGAAGCTTTCTTT.